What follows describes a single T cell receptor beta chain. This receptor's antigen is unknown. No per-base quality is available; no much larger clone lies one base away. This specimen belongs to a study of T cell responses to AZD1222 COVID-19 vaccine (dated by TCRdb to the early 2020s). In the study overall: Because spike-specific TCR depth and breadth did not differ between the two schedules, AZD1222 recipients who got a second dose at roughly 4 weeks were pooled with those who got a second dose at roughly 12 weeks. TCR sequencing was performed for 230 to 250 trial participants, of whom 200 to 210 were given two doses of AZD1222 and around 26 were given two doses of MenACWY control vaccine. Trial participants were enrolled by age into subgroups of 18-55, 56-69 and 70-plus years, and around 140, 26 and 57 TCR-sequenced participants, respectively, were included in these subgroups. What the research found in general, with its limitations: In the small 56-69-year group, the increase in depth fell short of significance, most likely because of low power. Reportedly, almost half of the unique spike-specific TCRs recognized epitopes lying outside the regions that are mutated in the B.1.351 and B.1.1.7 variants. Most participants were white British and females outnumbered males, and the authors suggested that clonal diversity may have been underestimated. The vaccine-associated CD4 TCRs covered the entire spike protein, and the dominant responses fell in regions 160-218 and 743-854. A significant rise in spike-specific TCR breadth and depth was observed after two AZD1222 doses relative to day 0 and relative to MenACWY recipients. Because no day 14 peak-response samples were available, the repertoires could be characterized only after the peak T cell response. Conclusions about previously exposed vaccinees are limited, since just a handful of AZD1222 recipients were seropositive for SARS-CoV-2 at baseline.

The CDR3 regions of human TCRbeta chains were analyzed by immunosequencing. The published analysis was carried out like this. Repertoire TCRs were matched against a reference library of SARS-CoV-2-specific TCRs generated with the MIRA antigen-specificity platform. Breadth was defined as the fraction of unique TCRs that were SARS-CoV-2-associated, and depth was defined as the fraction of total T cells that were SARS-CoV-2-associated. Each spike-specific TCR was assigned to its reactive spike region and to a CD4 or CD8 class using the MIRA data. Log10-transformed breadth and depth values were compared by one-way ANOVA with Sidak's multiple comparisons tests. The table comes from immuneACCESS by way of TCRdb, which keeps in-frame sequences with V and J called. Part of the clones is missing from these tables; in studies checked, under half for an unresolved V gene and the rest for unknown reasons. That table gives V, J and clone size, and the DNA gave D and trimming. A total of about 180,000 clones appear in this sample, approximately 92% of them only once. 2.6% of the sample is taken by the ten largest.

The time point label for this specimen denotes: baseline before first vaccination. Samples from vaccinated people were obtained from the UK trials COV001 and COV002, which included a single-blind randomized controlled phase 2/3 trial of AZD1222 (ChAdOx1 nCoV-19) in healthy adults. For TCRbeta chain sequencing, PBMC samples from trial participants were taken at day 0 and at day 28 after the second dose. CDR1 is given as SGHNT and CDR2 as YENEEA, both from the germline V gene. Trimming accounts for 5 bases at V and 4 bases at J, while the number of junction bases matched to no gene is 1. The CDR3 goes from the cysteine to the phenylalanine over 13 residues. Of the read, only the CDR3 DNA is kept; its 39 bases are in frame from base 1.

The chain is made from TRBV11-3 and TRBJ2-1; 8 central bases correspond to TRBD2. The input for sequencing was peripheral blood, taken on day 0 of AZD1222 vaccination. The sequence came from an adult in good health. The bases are TGTGCCAGCAGCCGGGGGGGTTACAATGAGCAGTTCTTC. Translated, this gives CASSRGGYNEQFF.